This T cell receptor beta chain was sequenced for a study of OX40 agonist ivuxolimab in advanced cancers. Across the study: Six ivuxolimab dose levels, 0.01 to 10 mg/kg, were given intravenously every 2 weeks.

Findings of the study overall: Expanded clones were, on average, more numerous in CD8+ T cells than in CD4+.

About this clone itself: Its target is not known.

The method was immunoSEQ multiplex PCR; TCRdb's version includes in-frame clones alone and lacks a portion of them. The sample includes around 18,000 clones, over 75% of them seen just once. Germline V gene data show CDR1 as SGHDT and CDR2 as YYEEEE. V shed 4 bases and J shed 4 bases, with 8 bases lying between them. The CDR3 sequence is 13 residues long. The clonotype originates from an adult with an advanced solid tumor such as melanoma, head and neck, liver or kidney cancer. Sequenced here: CD4+ or CD8+ T cells sorted from blood, sampled in a trial of the OX40 agonist ivuxolimab. The gene calls are TRBV5-6 and TRBJ2-2; D not resolved. CDR3 sequence reads: CASSPYSTGELFF. The CDR3 DNA reads TGTGCCAGCAGCCCCTACAGCACCGGGGAGCTGTTTTTT.